The 16 T cell receptor beta chains reported below all come from one sample, sequenced in a study of blood T cell repertoires in COVID-19. TCRdb keeps only in-frame clones here, not all; method: immunoSEQ multiplex PCR. The table has some 29,000 clones, over 70% seen once. The source material was peripheral blood. These receptors came from a woman aged 70-85 years with acute or convalescent COVID-19.

The genes are TRBV12-3 or TRBV12-4 and TRBJ1-3, with D uncertain. CDR3 length: 12 residues. Trimming took 6 bases from V and 0 from J, leaving 3 bases between them. The CDR3 DNA is TGTGCCAGCAGACTCTCTGGAAACACCATATATTTT. Translation gives CASRLSGNTIYF.

The rearrangement joins TRBV15 to TRBJ2-1; TRBD2 might be the D (6 bases). The CDR3 has 16 amino acids. Trimming removed 0 bases at V and 0 bases at J, with 9 bases between. Germline V lookup: CDR1 LNHNV, CDR2 YYDKDF (reference sequence). The CDR3 coding sequence is TGTGCCACCAGCAGAGATGGGGGGAGCTCCTACAATGAGCAGTTCTTC. Protein sequence: CATSRDGGSSYNEQFF.

The V and J genes are TRBV5-1 and TRBJ1-2; 7 positions agree with TRBD1. CDR3 size: 15 residues. Germline V gives CDR1 SGHRS, CDR2 YFSETQ. V lost 5 bases to trimming and J lost 6 bases; unmatched junction nucleotides: 13. The CDR3 sequence: CASSLTGNRQDGYTF. The DNA for the CDR3 is TGCGCCAGCAGTTTGACAGGGAACCGACAAGATGGCTACACCTTC.

V is TRBV2 and J is TRBJ2-5; D call uncertain. Trimming took off 6 bases at V and 4 bases at J, with 9 bases between the two ends. This CDR3 has 12 residues. Per germline, CDR1 SNHLY and CDR2 FYNNEI. The DNA for the CDR3 is TGTGCCAGCAGATTAGCTCGAGAGACCCAGTACTTC. Translation gives CASRLARETQYF.

The V call is TRBV3-1 (or the pseudogene TRBV3-2), the J call TRBJ2-7, with D perhaps TRBD1 (6 bases). With 1 base removed from V and 6 bases from J, the gap between germline ends came to 16 bases. Per germline, CDR1 LGHDT and CDR2 YNNKEL (reference sequence). The CDR3 runs to 15 residues. The CDR3: CASSQVRGPSGEQYF. The CDR3 DNA is TGTGCCAGCAGCCAAGTCAGGGGCCCCTCGGGCGAGCAGTACTTC.

Here the CDR3 DNA reads TGTGCCACCAGTGATCAGACTAGCGCGGACCCCAGGACCCAGTACTTC. Protein sequence: CATSDQTSADPRTQYF. This chain uses TRBV24-1 with TRBJ2-5, with 8 bases identical to TRBD2. Per the germline V gene, CDR1 is KGHDR and CDR2 is SFDVKD. CDR3 length: 16 residues. V dropped 3 bases and J dropped 7; count of bases not matched to a gene: 12.

V and J are TRBV28 and TRBJ1-6, with D maybe TRBD1 (6 bases). V was shortened by 5 bases and J by 7 bases, with 21 bases between the two germline ends. The germline V gene encodes CDR1 MDHEN and CDR2 SYDVKM. The CDR3 is 17 amino acids. The CDR3 region has the DNA TGTGCCAGCAGTCTCATCCCAACGGGGGGCTTGAATTCACCCCTCCACTTT. Residues: CASSLIPTGGLNSPLHF.

For the CDR3, the DNA is TGTGCCAGCAGCCCTCCCCCTGGGGGCGGTGGGCGCCCCTATAATTCACCCCTCCACTTT. Its translation is CASSPPPGGGGRPYNSPLHF. V gene TRBV7-3 combines with J gene TRBJ1-6; tentatively, D is TRBD1 (6 bases). Trimming took off 5 bases at V and 2 bases at J, with 25 bases between the two ends. The CDR3 is 20 residues long. The V gene's germline CDR1 is SGHTA and CDR2 FQGTGA.

The chain combines TRBV7-3 with TRBJ2-2; 10 nucleotides agree with TRBD1. The junction had 11 bases not matched to a gene; V was cut back by 7 bases and J by 6 bases. The CDR3 extends over 16 amino acids. Germline assignment: CDR1 SGHTA and CDR2 FQGTGA. The CDR3 bases are TGTGCCAGCAACAAAACTGGGACAGGGGTGGCCGGGGAGCTGTTTTTT. It codes for CASNKTGTGVAGELFF. The full variable domain, with the rest looked up from reference TRBV7-3 and TRBJ2-2, is GAGVSQTPSNKVTEKGKYVELRCDPISGHTALYWYRQSLGQGPEFLIYFQGTGAADDSGLPNDRFFAVRPEGSVSTLKIQRTERGDSAVYLCASNKTGTGVAGELFFGEGSRLTVL.

The genes are TRBV6-5 and TRBJ1-3; D is unclear. The CDR3 length is 15 residues. The V gene's germline CDR1 is MNHEY and CDR2 SVGAGI. V dropped 0 bases and J dropped 3 bases, with 9 bases sitting between them. The CDR3 region has the DNA TGTGCCAGCAGTTACTCGACATCGCTTGGAAACACCATATATTTT. As protein: CASSYSTSLGNTIYF.

The chain links TRBV7-3 to TRBJ2-3; 10 nucleotides match TRBD2. CDR1 and CDR2 from the germline V gene are SGHTA and FQGTGA. V was pared by 5 bases and J by 6 bases, with 5 bases of the junction left unmatched. The CDR3 length is 14 residues. CDR3 in DNA: TGTGCCAGCAGCCTGAGCGGGGGGGACGATACGCAGTATTTT. It encodes CASSLSGGDDTQYF.

V gene TRBV28 combines with J gene TRBJ1-1; unclear D gene. The CDR3 sequence is 10 residues long. Trimming stripped 6 bases from V and 5 bases from J, with 4 bases between. In germline, CDR1 is MDHEN, CDR2 SYDVKM. CDR3 DNA sequence: TGTGCCAGCAGCTATACTGAAGCTTTCTTT. This gives the protein CASSYTEAFF.

The chain joins TRBV2 to TRBJ2-7; TRBD2 aligns across 10 bases. There are 14 residues in the CDR3. Germline V CDR1 and CDR2: SNHLY, FYNNEI. Germline trimming cut 2 bases from V and 7 bases from J; bases unmatched to any gene: 5. CDR3 loop: CASSETSGVDEQYF. The DNA for the CDR3 is TGTGCCAGCAGTGAAACTAGCGGGGTTGATGAGCAGTACTTC.

CDR3 DNA sequence: TGTGCCAGCAGTGAATTGACCGGGACAACTATCAAGGGGCAGCCCCAGCATTTT. Translation: CASSELTGTTIKGQPQHF. The V call is TRBV6-1, the J call TRBJ1-5, with a tentative D call TRBD1 (6 bases). V dropped 2 bases and J dropped 7 bases, with 24 bases sitting between them. Per the germline V gene, CDR1 is MNHNS and CDR2 is SASEGT. This CDR3 spans 18 amino acids.

This chain links TRBV5-1 with TRBJ2-1; 9 bases map to TRBD2. The CDR3 is 15 amino acids. V was pared by 4 bases and J by 4 bases, with 6 bases of the junction left unmatched. Germline CDR1 reads SGHRS; CDR2 reads YFSETQ. CDR3 in amino acids: CASSPLSGGYNEQFF. CDR3 in DNA: TGCGCCAGCAGCCCCCTCAGCGGGGGGTACAATGAGCAGTTCTTC.

CDR3 DNA: TGTGCCAGCAGCTTAGGAGGGGGCGGAGGCTATGGCTACACCTTC. Protein: CASSLGGGGGYGYTF. This chain links TRBV7-8 with TRBJ1-2; 7 bases fit TRBD1. V gave up 1 base and J gave up 4 bases; unmatched junction bases: 6. Germline V gene data show CDR1 as SGHVS and CDR2 as FQNEAQ. The CDR3 runs 15 residues. Looking up the rest from reference TRBV7-8 and TRBJ1-2 gives the full variable domain: GAGVSQSPRYKVAKRGQDVALRCDPISGHVSLFWYQQALGQGPEFLTYFQNEAQLDKSGLPSDRFFAERPEGSVSTLKIQRTQQEDSAVYLCASSLGGGGGYGYTFGSGTRLTVV.